The T cell receptor (beta chain) described here comes from a study of blood T cell repertoires in COVID-19. The data were produced by immunoSEQ multiplex PCR, yet TCRdb's version contains in-frame clones alone and is incomplete. The sample has around 50,000 clones; 75% to 80% are singletons. Germline V lookup: CDR1 MGHRA, CDR2 YSYEKL. Trimming left V 6 bases short and J 0 bases short, with 8 bases between. The length of the CDR3 is 13 residues. This chain connects TRBV4-1 to TRBJ1-1; D possibly corresponds to TRBD1 (5 bases). The source material was peripheral blood. The TCR was taken from a human donor with active or convalescent COVID-19. The donor label of this sample is uncertain. The DNA of the CDR3 is TGCGCCAGCAGGCGACAGATGAACACTGAAGCTTTCTTT. This gives the protein CASRRQMNTEAFF.